The 4 T cell receptor beta chains listed next were all sequenced from one sample in a study of blood T cell repertoires in COVID-19. Sequenced by immunoSEQ multiplex PCR; TCRdb stores in-frame clones only, minus some. The table records just over 650,000 clones, 75% to 90% of them present only once. Sequencing was carried out using peripheral blood. Receptors originate from a woman aged 18-29 years with acute or convalescent COVID-19.

A few counts support this clone. This chain links TRBV5-5 with TRBJ2-7; TRBD1 agrees at 9 bases. The CDR3 sequence is 14 residues long. Trimming cost V 5 bases and J 1 base; bases outside gene matches: 4. Germline assignment: CDR1 SGHKS and CDR2 YYEKEE (reference sequence). CDR3 region: CASRYGTGSYEQYF. The CDR3 DNA reads TGTGCCAGCAGATACGGGACAGGGTCCTACGAGCAGTACTTC.

The chain is built from TRBV6-5 and TRBJ1-3; 10 bases align to TRBD1. CDR3 length: 15 amino acids. The trim removed 6 bases at V and 6 bases at J, leaving 8 bases unmatched. From germline, CDR1 is MNHEY and CDR2 SVGAGI. CDR3 loop: CASRPPGQGLNTIYF. For the CDR3, the DNA is TGTGCCAGCAGGCCTCCGGGACAGGGGTTAAACACCATATATTTT.

This rearrangement joins TRBV4-1 to TRBJ1-2, with TRBD1 matching over 10 bases. The CDR3 is 16 amino acids. The trim removed 4 bases at V and 4 bases at J, leaving 9 bases unmatched. CDR1 is MGHRA, CDR2 YSYEKL, per germline. In DNA, the CDR3 is TGCGCCAGCAGCCTAACCCGGACAGGGGGACGCTATGGCTACACCTTC. Protein sequence: CASSLTRTGGRYGYTF.

J is TRBJ1-4 and V is TRBV9, with D maybe TRBD1 (5 bases). The CDR3 sequence is 15 residues long. The V gene lost 0 bases and the J gene lost 8 bases, with 14 bases spanning the gap. Germline CDR1 and CDR2: SGDLS and YYNGEE. This CDR3 is CASSVAGRAPEKLFF. In DNA, the CDR3 is TGTGCCAGCAGCGTAGCGGGCAGGGCCCCGGAAAAACTGTTTTTT.